This T cell receptor (beta chain) was sequenced for a study of CD8 T cells in ankylosing spondylitis. Study-wide results and limits: Peripheral blood samples showed relatively rare disease-linked clones, and these clones were CD8+. Blood from ankylosing spondylitis patients appeared to carry a characteristic roughly eight-variant TCR beta motif. Previous work reported some of these motif variants in the synovial fluid and blood of reactive arthritis. Reportedly, matched ankylosing spondylitis synovial fluid was significantly enriched for disease-linked clones.

The V and J ends lost 5 bases and 6 bases respectively, with 16 bases between them. The germline V gene has CDR1 SGHDN and CDR2 FVKESK. The CDR3 contains 15 residues. This clonotype has more than one count but fewer than ten. Its specificity is not known. Scientists made TCR beta libraries using quantitative 5'-RACE with molecular barcodes. TCRdb recomputed calls from the 5' RACE reads with MiXCR, one row per CDR3 protein. The sample carries just under 550,000 distinct CDR3 sequences, about an eighth recorded once. This clonotype originated in a male donor with ankylosing spondylitis. Sequencing was done on a sample of blood, either unsorted or a sorted T cell fraction (not recorded which). The chain recombines TRBV14 with TRBJ2-2, with D possibly matching TRBD1 (7 bases). For the CDR3, the DNA is TGTGCCAGCAGCTTTCAGACAGGGAGGTCCGGGGAGCTGTTTTTT. It translates to CASSFQTGRSGELFF.